A selection of T cell receptor beta chains follows, all from one sample in a study of blood T cell repertoires in COVID-19. Using immunoSEQ multiplex PCR, the repertoire was profiled, and TCRdb retains in-frame clones only, with some absent. The table lists under 300,000 clones, about 90% of them singletons. The sample was peripheral blood. The receptor set was obtained from a woman aged 55-75 years with COVID-19, enrolled during active disease. CDR3s include the opening cysteine and the closing phenylalanine or tryptophan. A D gene is named only where the DNA matches it firmly. For some rows the clone size is stated as once, few or many, or as a class when expanded; others skip it.

TRBJ1-5 - TRBV7-8 TRBD1 CASSQGTGGGYQPQHF TGTGCCAGCAGCCAAGGGACAGGGGGTGGCTATCAGCCCCAGCATTTT
TRBJ2-7 - TRBV5-4 TRBD1 CASSLNRGTDYEQYF TGTGCCAGCAGCTTGAACAGGGGAACGGACTACGAGCAGTACTTC
TRBJ2-7 once TRBV9 TRBD1 CASSPPWSTGGAEQYF TGTGCCAGCAGCCCCCCGTGGTCCACAGGGGGCGCCGAGCAGTACTTC
TRBJ1-2 - TRBV19 TRBD1 CASRGQMSYGYTF TGTGCCAGTAGGGGACAGATGAGCTATGGCTACACCTTC
TRBJ1-2 many TRBV18 - CASSPLVRGGDGYTF TGTGCCAGCTCACCATTGGTCAGGGGTGGAGATGGCTACACCTTC
TRBJ1-2 - TRBV3-1/TRBV3-2 - CASSQDTGANYGYTF TGTGCCAGCAGCCAAGATACAGGAGCTAACTATGGCTACACCTTC
TRBJ1-4 - TRBV9 TRBD1 CASSRDRGVEKLFF TGTGCCAGCAGTCGAGACAGGGGCGTCGAAAAACTGTTTTTT
TRBJ1-1 - TRBV7-2 - CASSLVTEMNTEAFF TGTGCCAGCAGCTTAGTAACAGAGATGAACACTGAAGCTTTCTTT
TRBJ1-3 once TRBV14 - CASSVNRNTIYF TGTGCCAGCAGCGTAAACAGAAACACCATATATTTT
TRBJ1-6 - TRBV9 TRBD1 CASSERWDRNSPLHF TGTGCCAGCAGCGAGCGATGGGACAGGAATTCACCCCTCCACTTT
TRBJ1-2 - TRBV7-2 TRBD1 CASSSGTGRLAGYTF TGTGCCAGCAGCTCTGGGACAGGGAGATTAGCTGGCTACACCTTC
TRBJ1-1 once TRBV19 - CASSIGGEMNTEAFF TGTGCCAGTAGTATCGGGGGAGAAATGAACACTGAAGCTTTCTTT
TRBJ1-4 - TRBV9 - CAGGGAGLYNEKLFF TGTGCCGGGGGAGGGGCTGGCCTTTATAATGAAAAACTGTTTTTT
TRBJ2-3 - TRBV7-3 TRBD2 CASSPQSSGRTDTQYF TGTGCCAGCAGCCCCCAATCTAGCGGGCGTACAGATACGCAGTATTTT